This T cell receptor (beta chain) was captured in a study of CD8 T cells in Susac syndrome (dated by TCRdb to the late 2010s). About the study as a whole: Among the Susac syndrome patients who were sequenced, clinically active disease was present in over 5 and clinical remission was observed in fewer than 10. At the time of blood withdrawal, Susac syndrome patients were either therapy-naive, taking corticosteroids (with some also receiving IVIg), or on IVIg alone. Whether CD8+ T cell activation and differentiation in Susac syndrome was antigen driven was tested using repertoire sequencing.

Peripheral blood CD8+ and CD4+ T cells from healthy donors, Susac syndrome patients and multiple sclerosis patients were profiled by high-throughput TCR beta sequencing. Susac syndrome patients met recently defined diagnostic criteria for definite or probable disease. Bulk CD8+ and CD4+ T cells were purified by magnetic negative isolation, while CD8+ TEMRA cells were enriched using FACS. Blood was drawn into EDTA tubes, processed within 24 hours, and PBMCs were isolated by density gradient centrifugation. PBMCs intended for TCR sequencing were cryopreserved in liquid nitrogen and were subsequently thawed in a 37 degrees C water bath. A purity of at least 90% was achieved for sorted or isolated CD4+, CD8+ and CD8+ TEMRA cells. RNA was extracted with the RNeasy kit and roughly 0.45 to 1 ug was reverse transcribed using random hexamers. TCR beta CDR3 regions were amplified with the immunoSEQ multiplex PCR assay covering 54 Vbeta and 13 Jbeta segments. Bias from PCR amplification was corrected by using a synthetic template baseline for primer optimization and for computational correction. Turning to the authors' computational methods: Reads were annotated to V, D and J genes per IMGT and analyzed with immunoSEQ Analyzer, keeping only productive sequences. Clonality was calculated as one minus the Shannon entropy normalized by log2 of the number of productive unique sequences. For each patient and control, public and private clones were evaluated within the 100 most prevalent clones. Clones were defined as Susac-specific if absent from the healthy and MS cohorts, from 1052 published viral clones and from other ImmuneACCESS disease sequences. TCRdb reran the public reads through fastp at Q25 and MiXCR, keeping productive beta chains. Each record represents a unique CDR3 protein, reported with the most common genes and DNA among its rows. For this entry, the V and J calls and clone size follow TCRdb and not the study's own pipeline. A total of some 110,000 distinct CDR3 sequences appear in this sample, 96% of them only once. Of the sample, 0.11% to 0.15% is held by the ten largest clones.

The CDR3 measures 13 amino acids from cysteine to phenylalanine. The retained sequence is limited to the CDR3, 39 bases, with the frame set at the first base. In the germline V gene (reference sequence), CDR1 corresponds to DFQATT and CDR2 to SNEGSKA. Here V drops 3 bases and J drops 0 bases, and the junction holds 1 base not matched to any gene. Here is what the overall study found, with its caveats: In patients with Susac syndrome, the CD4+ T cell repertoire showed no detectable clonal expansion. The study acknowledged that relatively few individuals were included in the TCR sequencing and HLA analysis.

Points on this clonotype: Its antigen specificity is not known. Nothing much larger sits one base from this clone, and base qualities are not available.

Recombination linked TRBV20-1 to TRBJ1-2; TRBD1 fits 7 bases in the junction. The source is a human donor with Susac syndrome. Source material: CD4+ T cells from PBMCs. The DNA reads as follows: TGCAGTGCTAGGGGACAGTCTAACTATGGCTACACCTTC. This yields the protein CSARGQSNYGYTF.